Given below is one T cell receptor (beta chain) in context. Its antigen is not known. The CDR3 loop spans 16 amino acids. CDR1 is SGHRS, CDR2 YFSETQ, per germline. V shed 4 bases and J 6 bases; nucleotides not matched to a gene: 13. This specimen belongs to a study of T cell responses to AZD1222 COVID-19 vaccine. Sequencing was performed with immunoSEQ multiplex PCR; in TCRdb, only in-frame clones are kept and a portion is missing. The table includes some 130,000 clones, around nine tenths detected once. Points from the study as a whole: Scientists sampled the repertoires only once the peak T cell response had passed. Unmutated regions of variants are reportedly targeted by nearly half of spike-specific TCRs. Among AZD1222 vaccinees, only 5 to 7 were seropositive at baseline.

The receptor was derived from an adult in good health. The rearrangement joins TRBV5-1 to TRBJ1-2; 9 nucleotides agree with TRBD1. The sample was peripheral blood, taken on day 0 of AZD1222 vaccination. The CDR3 here is CASSRTGQGKWNGYTF. The DNA of the CDR3 is TGCGCCAGCAGCCGAACGGGACAGGGCAAGTGGAATGGCTACACCTTC.